This is a list of T cell receptor beta chains from one sample in a study of T cells after yellow fever vaccination. A single record per CDR3 protein comes from TCRdb applying MiXCR to the 5' RACE reads. The sample has fewer than 500,000 distinct CDR3 sequences, approximately 19% seen once. The specimen was PBMCs, collected before the yellow fever booster vaccination. The source of these receptors is a man younger than 30 who received the YFV17D yellow fever vaccine. Both conserved end residues are part of each CDR3. The D gene is left open where the match is weak. Some rows mark clone size as missing; the rest say once, few, many or name a class of expanded clone.

V gene,J gene,clone size,D gene,CDR3 DNA,CDR3 protein
TRBV7-9,TRBJ2-7,.,TRBD1,TGTGCCAGCAGCGCACGGACAGGGGTCCACGAGCAGTACTTC,CASSARTGVHEQYF
TRBV9,TRBJ2-2,few,.,TGTGCCAGCAGCGTACCCCCGGGACCTACGTTCGCCGGGGAGCTGTTTTTT,CASSVPPGPTFAGELFF
TRBV20-1,TRBJ2-5,few,TRBD1,TGCAGCGAGGGACAGGGGGATAGAGAGACCCAGTACTTC,CSEGQGDRETQYF
TRBV5-6,TRBJ1-4,few,.,TGTGCCAGCAGCTTCGGCAGGGTTAATGAAAAACTGTTTTTT,CASSFGRVNEKLFF
TRBV5-1,TRBJ1-2,.,.,TGCGCCAGCAGCTTGGGGGATTTTAACTATGGCTACACCTTC,CASSLGDFNYGYTF
TRBV6-5,TRBJ1-2,many,.,TGTGCCAGCAGTCCAACCGACCTCTATGGCTACACCTTC,CASSPTDLYGYTF
TRBV4-3,TRBJ2-2,.,.,TGCGCCAGCAGCCATCTAGCCGGGGAGCTGTTTTTT,CASSHLAGELFF
TRBV7-2,TRBJ2-2,many,.,TGTGCCAGCAGCCGAGTAGCGTGGAACACCGGGGAGCTGTTTTTT,CASSRVAWNTGELFF
TRBV5-1,TRBJ1-6,.,.,TGCGCCAGCAGCTTGTCAGGTTGGCTGAGCTCCTATAATTCACCCCTCCACTTT,CASSLSGWLSSYNSPLHF
TRBV7-2,TRBJ1-1,few,.,TGTGCCAGCAGCTTAGCGTTAACAGGGTTGACTGAAGCTTTCTTT,CASSLALTGLTEAFF
TRBV6-5,TRBJ2-1,.,.,TGTGCCAGCAGTTATAGCTTTCCAGCCAATGAGCAGTTCTTC,CASSYSFPANEQFF
TRBV29-1,TRBJ1-5,.,TRBD1,TGCAGCGCACAGACAGGGAGATTTCAGCCCCAGCATTTT,CSAQTGRFQPQHF
TRBV10-2,TRBJ2-3,few,TRBD2,TGCGCCAGCAGTGAGTCGCTGACTAGCCTGAGCACAGATACGCAGTATTTT,CASSESLTSLSTDTQYF
TRBV5-1,TRBJ1-1,once,.,TGCGCCAGCAGCTTTCTGGGTAAGAACACTGAAGCTTTCTTT,CASSFLGKNTEAFF
TRBV3-1,TRBJ2-1,few,TRBD1,TGTGCCAGCAGCCCGTGGGCCGGGACAGGGGGCGAAGGTGAGCAGTTCTTC,CASSPWAGTGGEGEQFF
TRBV29-1,TRBJ2-7,.,.,TGCAGCGTCGGTCCAAGGGGAGGTTATGAGCAGTACTTC,CSVGPRGGYEQYF
TRBV5-1,TRBJ2-3,.,.,TGCGCCAGCAGCGTGGGGCGGCTAGATACGCAGTATTTT,CASSVGRLDTQYF
TRBV7-2,TRBJ1-1,.,.,TGTGCCAGCACTAGGGGTAGGGACGGGGGCACTGAAGCTTTCTTT,CASTRGRDGGTEAFF
TRBV27,TRBJ2-7,.,.,TGTGCCAGCAGTTTAGGTCGGGACCTATACGAGCAGTACTTC,CASSLGRDLYEQYF
TRBV6-2/TRBV6-3,TRBJ1-6,.,TRBD1,TGTGCCAGCAGGATGGACAGGGGGCTTCTTAATTCACCCCTCCACTTT,CASRMDRGLLNSPLHF
TRBV12-5,TRBJ2-2,.,TRBD1,TGTGCTAGTGGTGCCGGGACAGCGAACACCGGGGAGCTGTTTTTT,CASGAGTANTGELFF
TRBV7-9,TRBJ1-4,.,.,TGTGCCAGCAGCTTTCCCGCAGGGACAAACGATGAAAAACTGTTTTTT,CASSFPAGTNDEKLFF
TRBV5-1,TRBJ1-6,many,.,TGCGCCAGCAGCTTGCGTTCGAGCTCCTATAATTCACCCCTCCACTTT,CASSLRSSSYNSPLHF
TRBV7-3,TRBJ2-5,.,TRBD1,TGTGCCAGCAGCAACACGGACAGGGAAGAGACCCAGTACTTC,CASSNTDREETQYF